The 22 T cell receptor beta chains below were found in one sample sequenced in a study of shared clonotypes between healthy human individuals. Method: immunoSEQ multiplex PCR; TCRdb's copy keeps in-frame clones and lacks some. Counted here are 90,000 to 120,000 clones, more than 65% occurring once; the ten biggest clones make up around 25%. The sequenced material came from memory CD8+ T cells sorted from blood. Subset: CD45RO+ cells pooled with CCR7-negative TemRA cells. All receptors derive from a woman aged 30 to 39 in good health.

V and J are TRBV6-6 and TRBJ1-2; the D gene is possibly TRBD1 (5 bases). The CDR3 loop spans 13 amino acids. Trimming left V 0 bases short and J 5 bases short, with 7 bases between. Germline values: CDR1 MNHNY, CDR2 SVGAGI (reference sequence). The CDR3 protein is CASSYSPGYGYTF. DNA of the CDR3: TGTGCCAGCAGTTACTCGCCAGGGTATGGCTACACCTTC.

This clone has a handful of counts. The chain carries TRBV15 and TRBJ2-5, with 14 bases aligning to TRBD2. Judging by the DNA end, TRBJ2-7 fits better; the J call may be wrong. CDR1 and CDR2 from the germline V gene are LNHNV and YYDKDF (reference sequence). The CDR3 has 15 residues. The CDR3 DNA is TGTGCCACCAGCGAGGGACTAGCGGGAGCCTACGAGCAGTACTTC. Translating it yields CATSEGLAGAYEQYF.

The rearrangement uses TRBV29-1 and TRBJ1-2, with D hard to call. The CDR3 length is 13 residues. Germline CDR1 is SQVTM and CDR2 is ANQGSEA. Between the trimmed V and J ends, which lost 4 bases and 0 bases, there was a span of 9 bases. The CDR3 nucleotides read TGCAGCGTTGGGGTCCGGGCTAACTATGGCTACACCTTC. It codes for CSVGVRANYGYTF. Combining the CDR3 with reference TRBV29-1 and TRBJ1-2 gives the whole variable domain SAVISQKPSRDICQRGTSLTIQCQVDSQVTMMFWYRQQPGQSLTLIATANQGSEATYESGFVIDKFPISRPNLTFSTLTVSNMSPEDSSIYLCSVGVRANYGYTFGSGTRLTVV.

J is TRBJ2-7 and V is TRBV2, with D hard to call. The ends were cut back, 7 bases at V and 2 bases at J, with 12 bases in the middle. This CDR3 has 13 residues. Germline lookup yields CDR1 SNHLY and CDR2 FYNNEI. The CDR3 DNA follows: TGTGCCAGCAAAGGGTCAGAACCCTACGAGCAGTACTTC. Protein product: CASKGSEPYEQYF.

This clone was seen many times. The chain combines TRBV30 with TRBJ1-1; D is ambiguous. V was shortened by 1 base and J by 1 base, with 4 bases between the two germline ends. The CDR3 is 12 amino acids. Per the germline V gene, CDR1 is GTSNPN and CDR2 is SVGIG (reference sequence). The CDR3 region has the DNA TGTGCCTGGAGTGAGGGGAACACTGAAGCTTTCTTT. Amino acids: CAWSEGNTEAFF.

The CDR3 loop is CASSLSAGGHEQYF. In DNA form, the CDR3 reads TGTGCCAGCAGTTTAAGTGCAGGGGGCCACGAGCAGTACTTC. The J gene is TRBJ2-5, the V gene TRBV27; 8 nucleotides align to TRBD1. The J call may be wrong; the DNA end is better matched by TRBJ2-7. The CDR3 extends over 14 amino acids. The V gene's germline CDR1 is MNHEY and CDR2 SMNVEV (reference sequence).

The chain joins TRBV27 to TRBJ2-7, with a tentative D call TRBD1 (6 bases). Looked up from germline, CDR1 is MNHEY and CDR2 is SMNVEV (reference sequence). The ends were cut back, 0 bases at V and 3 bases at J, with 15 bases in the middle. This CDR3 spans 16 amino acids. In nucleotides, the CDR3 is TGTGCCAGCAGTTTATCAGGGCCCCGAGGGGGCTACGAGCAGTACTTC. It translates to CASSLSGPRGGYEQYF.

The rearrangement links TRBV28 to TRBJ1-1; tentative D call: TRBD1 (5 bases). Per germline, CDR1 MDHEN and CDR2 SYDVKM. CDR3 length: 13 amino acids. V was trimmed by 6 bases and J by 11 bases, leaving 19 bases between them. CDR3 sequence (DNA): TGTGCCAGCAGCCAGCAGACAGTCAACGACGCTTTCTTT. Translating gives CASSQQTVNDAFF.

This clone was counted once. This chain connects TRBV7-8 to TRBJ2-2; D is uncertain. Trimming took 4 bases from V and 4 from J, leaving 13 bases between them. There are 15 residues in the CDR3. Germline values: CDR1 SGHVS, CDR2 FQNEAQ. As DNA, the CDR3 is TGTGCCAGCAGCTCGAGGCCCAGAACCACCGGGGAGCTGTTTTTT. This sequence encodes CASSSRPRTTGELFF.

The V gene is TRBV9, the J gene TRBJ2-3; the D is unclear. The CDR3 runs 17 residues. Germline V gene data show CDR1 as SGDLS and CDR2 as YYNGEE. Trimming took 1 base from V and 2 from J, leaving 17 bases between them. CDR3 in amino acids: CASSVTFAYGSTDTQYF. The CDR3 coding sequence is TGTGCCAGCAGCGTAACGTTCGCGTACGGATCCACAGATACGCAGTATTTT.

V and J are TRBV21-1 and TRBJ1-2; the table's D call of TRBD1 was not tested on the DNA. TRBV21-1 is a pseudogene. The length of the CDR3 is 14 residues. The CDR3 is CASSKGQKFYGYTF. In DNA form, the CDR3 reads TGTGCCAGCAGCAAGGGACAAAAGTTCTATGGCTACACCTTC.

V is TRBV27 and J is TRBJ2-1; D gene uncertain. The V end was cut by 3 bases, the J end by 15 bases, with 21 bases between. This CDR3 region has 14 residues. CDR1 and CDR2 (germline): MNHEY, SMNVEV (reference sequence). The CDR3 coding sequence is TGTGCCAGCAGTTTCCCCGGGTCCGGGTCCCTCTCGTTCTTC. Encoded protein: CASSFPGSGSLSFF.

The chain couples TRBV29-1 to TRBJ2-7; TRBD2 matches 8 bases. Germline CDR1 SQVTM, CDR2 ANQGSEA. The CDR3 loop spans 16 amino acids. The trim removed 2 bases at V and 3 bases at J, leaving 12 bases unmatched. CDR3 residues: CSVELGGITSGYEQYF. DNA for the CDR3: TGCAGCGTTGAATTGGGTGGGATTACTAGCGGCTACGAGCAGTACTTC.

The sample holds many counts of this clone. This chain joins TRBV9 and TRBJ2-5, with 10 bases that match TRBD2. The ends lost 3 bases at V and 5 bases at J; junction bases unmatched: 7. The CDR3 is 15 amino acids. Germline V lookup: CDR1 SGDLS, CDR2 YYNGEE. The CDR3 DNA follows: TGTGCCAGCAGCGGGACCTTAGCGGGAGGCGAGACCCAGTACTTC. This translates into CASSGTLAGGETQYF.

The V call is TRBV29-1, the J call TRBJ2-5; weak D call: TRBD2 (5 bases). Germline V gene sequence: CDR1 SQVTM, CDR2 ANQGSEA. V lost 7 bases and J 11 bases, leaving 23 bases between the germline ends. The CDR3 consists of 13 residues. The CDR3 spells CSASGSARGEQYF. The CDR3 DNA is TGCAGCGCCTCTGGGAGCGCTCGCGGTGAGCAGTACTTC.

J is TRBJ2-7 and V is TRBV4-2; perhaps D is TRBD1 or TRBD2 (5 bases each). Per the germline V gene, CDR1 is LGHNA and CDR2 is YNFKEQ. Trimming took off 0 bases at V and 2 bases at J, with 8 bases between the two ends. The CDR3 sequence is 14 residues long. This CDR3 is CASSQERGAYEQYF. The CDR3 nucleotides are TGTGCCAGCAGCCAAGAACGGGGCGCCTACGAGCAGTACTTC.

The chain couples TRBV10-3 to TRBJ2-7, with 10 bases lining up with TRBD2. The CDR3 consists of 17 residues. Germline V gene lookup returns CDR1 ENHRY and CDR2 SYGVKD. Trimming at V came to 11 bases and at J to 1 base, leaving 17 bases not matched to a gene. CDR3 residues: CAARPRAGGLTSYEQYF. CDR3 nucleotide sequence: TGTGCCGCGCGTCCACGAGCGGGAGGGCTTACTTCCTACGAGCAGTACTTC.

In this sample, this clone turned up many times. The chain employs TRBV19 and TRBJ1-5; unclear D gene. There are 18 residues in the CDR3. Trimming took off 3 bases at V and 3 bases at J, with 21 bases between the two ends. Germline V gives CDR1 LNHDA, CDR2 SQIVND (reference sequence). The CDR3 DNA reads TGTGCCAGTAGTATTTTGAGTTCGGCAGCCGAACACAATCAGCCCCAGCATTTT. It yields the protein CASSILSSAAEHNQPQHF.

V is TRBV12-2 and J is TRBJ2-2; the D call of TRBD2 is as the table states it, not checked on the DNA. TRBV12-2 is assigned pseudogene status. This CDR3 spans 16 amino acids. This chain's CDR3 is CASRSQREGNTGELFF. The CDR3 DNA follows: TGTGCAAGTCGCTCCCAGCGGGAGGGGAACACCGGGGAGCTGTTTTTT.

This clone was counted between two and nine times. This chain uses TRBV6-1 with TRBJ2-3; D not resolved. Germline V gives CDR1 MNHNS, CDR2 SASEGT. V dropped 10 bases and J dropped 3 bases, with 14 bases sitting between them. The CDR3 is made up of 13 amino acids. The CDR3, as DNA: TGTGCCATCACGAGAGATGAGACAGATACGCAGTATTTT. It codes for CAITRDETDTQYF.

The chain is built from TRBV4-1 and TRBJ2-3; D possibly matches TRBD1 or TRBD2 (5 bases each). CDR1 MGHRA and CDR2 YSYEKL come from the germline V gene. The CDR3 covers 16 residues. Trimming cost V 3 bases and J 2 bases, with 15 bases left between them. CDR3 sequence: CASSHQGAAATDTQYF. The CDR3, as DNA: TGCGCCAGCAGCCATCAGGGAGCGGCCGCCACAGATACGCAGTATTTT.

This sequence joins TRBV27 and TRBJ1-5; tentatively, D is TRBD1 (5 bases). CDR1 and CDR2 from the germline V gene are MNHEY and SMNVEV (reference sequence). V was shortened by 10 bases and J by 2 bases, with 30 bases between the two germline ends. The CDR3 covers 19 residues. The CDR3 DNA sequence: TGTGCCAACCCCCCCTCCTGGACACGTTCCCTAAGGCGCAATCAGCCCCAGCATTTT. Translated, it gives CANPPSWTRSLRRNQPQHF.